This record concerns one T cell receptor beta chain sequence. The antigen remains unidentified. The PCR employed 60 Vbeta primers together with 13 Jbeta primers. Sequencing was performed with immunoSEQ multiplex PCR; in TCRdb, only in-frame clones are kept and a portion is missing. This specimen shows about 130,000 clones; the ten leading clones hold under 2.5%. This entry belongs to a study of cytomegalovirus exposure and HLA in healthy donors. Notes on the study in general: Reports indicate that TCR beta sequences accurately predicted the HLA-A and HLA-B alleles of most subjects. Many donors carried some public TCRs, although rarity characterized most TCR sequences.

Germline CDR1 reads ENHRY; CDR2 reads SYGVKD. Trimming removed 6 bases from V and 1 base from J; junction bases left unmatched: 4. This CDR3 has 14 residues. Material: PBMCs. V gene TRBV10-3 combines with J gene TRBJ2-7; 9 nucleotides line up with TRBD1. This clonotype was obtained from a man aged 35 to 55 in good health and CMV-seronegative. CDR3 loop: CAIREDRGSYEQYF. CDR3 nucleotides: TGTGCCATCAGGGAGGACAGGGGTTCCTACGAGCAGTACTTC.